Here is one T cell receptor beta chain with its context. With random hexamers, roughly 0.45 to 1 ug RNA was reverse transcribed. TCRdb re-called the immunoSEQ multiplex PCR reads with MiXCR, one entry per CDR3 protein. This table has roughly 160,000 distinct CDR3 sequences, more than 90% appearing once. The ends lost 8 bases at V and 0 bases at J; junction bases unmatched: 11. The CDR3 has 19 amino acids. The V gene's germline CDR1 is LGHNA and CDR2 YNFKEQ. The data stem from a study of CD8 T cells in Susac syndrome. The sequence was obtained from a human donor in good health. The sample taken for sequencing was CD4+ T cells from PBMCs. The chain links TRBV4-2 to TRBJ2-6; 12 positions match TRBD1. CDR3 sequence reads: CASGRRTGQGASGANVLTF. The CDR3 DNA is TGTGCCAGCGGGAGACGTACGGGACAGGGGGCCTCTGGGGCCAACGTCCTGACTTTC.